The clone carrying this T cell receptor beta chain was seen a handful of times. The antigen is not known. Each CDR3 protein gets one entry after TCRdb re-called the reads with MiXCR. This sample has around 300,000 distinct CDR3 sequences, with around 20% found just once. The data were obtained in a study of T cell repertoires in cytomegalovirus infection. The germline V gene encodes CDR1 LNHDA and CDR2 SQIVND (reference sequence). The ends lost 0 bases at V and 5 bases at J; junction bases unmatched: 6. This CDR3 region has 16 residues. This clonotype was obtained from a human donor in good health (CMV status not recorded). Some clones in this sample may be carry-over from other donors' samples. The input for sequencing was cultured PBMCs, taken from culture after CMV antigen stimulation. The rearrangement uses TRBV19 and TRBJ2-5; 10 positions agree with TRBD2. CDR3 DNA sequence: TGTGCCAGTAGTATAGAAGAGCGGGAGGGCCGTGAGACCCAGTACTTC. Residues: CASSIEEREGRETQYF.